Shown below are 4 T cell receptor beta chains from a single sample sequenced in a study of blood T cell repertoires in COVID-19. Measured with immunoSEQ multiplex PCR; TCRdb has only the in-frame clones, and not every one. The table lists over 65,000 clones, around four fifths of them singletons, with over 15% in the top ten. The sequenced material came from peripheral blood. The origin of the receptors is a man older than 75 with active or convalescent COVID-19.

The V and J genes are TRBV20-1 and TRBJ2-2; tentative D call: TRBD2 (5 bases). V was trimmed by 3 bases and J by 4 bases, leaving 12 bases between them. Germline values: CDR1 DFQATT, CDR2 SNEGSKA (reference sequence). This CDR3 comprises 14 residues. CDR3 DNA sequence: TGCAGTGCTAGTGGGGAGCCGGGCACCGGGGAGCTGTTTTTT. Its translation is CSASGEPGTGELFF.

The chain recombines TRBV5-4 with TRBJ2-1; TRBD2 matches at 8 bases. Germline loops: CDR1 SGHNT, CDR2 YYREEE (reference sequence). The CDR3 consists of 18 residues. The junction had 20 bases not matched to a gene; V was cut back by 3 bases and J by 9 bases. CDR3 in amino acids: CASSSFPPAGTSFVEQFF. The CDR3 bases are TGTGCCAGCAGCTCCTTCCCCCCCGCCGGGACTAGTTTTGTTGAGCAGTTCTTC.

This clone was picked up a small number of times. V and J are TRBV9 and TRBJ2-1; 12 bases map to TRBD1. After removal of 4 bases from V and 9 bases from J, the junction contained 11 bases not matched to a gene. Germline CDR1 SGDLS, CDR2 YYNGEE. CDR3 length: 16 residues. The CDR3 reads CASSPSPGQGALEQFF. CDR3 nucleotide sequence: TGTGCCAGCAGCCCGTCTCCGGGACAGGGGGCTCTTGAGCAGTTCTTC.

Here the CDR3 reads CASVARSGYFNEQFF. DNA for the CDR3: TGTGCCAGCGTAGCCCGGAGCGGATACTTCAATGAGCAGTTCTTC. The chain carries TRBV28 and TRBJ2-1; maybe TRBD2 (5 bases). The germline gives CDR1 MDHEN, CDR2 SYDVKM. Between the trimmed V and J ends, which lost 8 bases and 6 bases, there was a span of 20 bases. CDR3 length equals 15 residues.